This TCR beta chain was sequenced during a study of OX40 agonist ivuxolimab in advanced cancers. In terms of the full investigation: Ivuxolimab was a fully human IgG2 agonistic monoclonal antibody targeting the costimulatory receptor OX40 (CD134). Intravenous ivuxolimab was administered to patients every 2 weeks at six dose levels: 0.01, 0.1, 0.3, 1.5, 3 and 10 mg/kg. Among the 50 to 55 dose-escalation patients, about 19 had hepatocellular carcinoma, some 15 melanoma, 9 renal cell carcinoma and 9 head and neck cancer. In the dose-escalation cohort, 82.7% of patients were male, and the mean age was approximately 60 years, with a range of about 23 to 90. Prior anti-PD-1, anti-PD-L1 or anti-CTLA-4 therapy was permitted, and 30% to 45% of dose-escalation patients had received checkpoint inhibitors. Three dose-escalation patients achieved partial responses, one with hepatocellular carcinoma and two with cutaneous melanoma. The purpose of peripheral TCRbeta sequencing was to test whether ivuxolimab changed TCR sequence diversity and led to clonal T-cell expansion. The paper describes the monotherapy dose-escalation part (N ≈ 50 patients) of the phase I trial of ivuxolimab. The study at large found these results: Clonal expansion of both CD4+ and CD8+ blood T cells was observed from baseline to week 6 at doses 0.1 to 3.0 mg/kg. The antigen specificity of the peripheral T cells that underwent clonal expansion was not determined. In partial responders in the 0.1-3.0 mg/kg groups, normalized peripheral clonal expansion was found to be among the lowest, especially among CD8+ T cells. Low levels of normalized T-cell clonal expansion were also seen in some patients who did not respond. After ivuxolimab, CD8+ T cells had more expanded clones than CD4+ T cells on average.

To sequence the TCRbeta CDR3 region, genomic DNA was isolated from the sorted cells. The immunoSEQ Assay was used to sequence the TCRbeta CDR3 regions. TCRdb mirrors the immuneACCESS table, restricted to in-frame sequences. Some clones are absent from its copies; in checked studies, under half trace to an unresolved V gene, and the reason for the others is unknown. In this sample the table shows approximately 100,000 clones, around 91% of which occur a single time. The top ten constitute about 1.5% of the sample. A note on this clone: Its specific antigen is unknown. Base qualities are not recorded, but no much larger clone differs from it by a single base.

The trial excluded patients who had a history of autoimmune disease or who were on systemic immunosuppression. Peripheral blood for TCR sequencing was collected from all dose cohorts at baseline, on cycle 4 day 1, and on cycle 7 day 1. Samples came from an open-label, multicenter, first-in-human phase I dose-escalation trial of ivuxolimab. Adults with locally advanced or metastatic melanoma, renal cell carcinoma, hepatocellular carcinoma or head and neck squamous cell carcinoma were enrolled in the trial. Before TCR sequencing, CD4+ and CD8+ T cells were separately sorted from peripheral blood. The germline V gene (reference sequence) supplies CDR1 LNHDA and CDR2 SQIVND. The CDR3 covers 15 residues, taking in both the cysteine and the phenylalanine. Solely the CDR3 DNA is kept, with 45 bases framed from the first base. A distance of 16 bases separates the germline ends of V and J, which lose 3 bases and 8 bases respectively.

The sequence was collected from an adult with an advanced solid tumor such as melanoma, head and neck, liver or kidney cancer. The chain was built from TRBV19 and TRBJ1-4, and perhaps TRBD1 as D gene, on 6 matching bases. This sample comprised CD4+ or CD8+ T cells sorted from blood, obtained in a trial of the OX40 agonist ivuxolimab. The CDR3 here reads CASSIGFAGTEKLFF. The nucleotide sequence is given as TGTGCCAGTAGTATTGGTTTTGCGGGGACAGAAAAACTGTTTTTT.